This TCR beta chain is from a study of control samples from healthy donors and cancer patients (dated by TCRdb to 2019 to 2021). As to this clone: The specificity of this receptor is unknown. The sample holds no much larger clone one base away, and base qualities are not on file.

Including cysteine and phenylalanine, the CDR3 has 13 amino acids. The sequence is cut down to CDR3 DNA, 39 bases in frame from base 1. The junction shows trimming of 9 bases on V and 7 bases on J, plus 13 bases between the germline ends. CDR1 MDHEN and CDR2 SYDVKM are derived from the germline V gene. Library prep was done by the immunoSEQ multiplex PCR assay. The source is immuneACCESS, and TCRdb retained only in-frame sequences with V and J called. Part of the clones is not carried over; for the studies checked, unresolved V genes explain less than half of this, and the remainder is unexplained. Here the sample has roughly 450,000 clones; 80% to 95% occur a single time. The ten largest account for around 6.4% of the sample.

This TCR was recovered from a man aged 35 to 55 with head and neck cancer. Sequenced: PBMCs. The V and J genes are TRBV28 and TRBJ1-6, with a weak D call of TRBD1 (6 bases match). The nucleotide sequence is TGTGCCAGTGACAGGTATCCCAATTCACCCCTCCACTTT. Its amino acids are CASDRYPNSPLHF.